This note documents a single T cell receptor beta chain sequence. The data belong to a study of blood T cell repertoires in COVID-19. Study as a whole: In each case, the material was cDNA or gDNA derived from T cells, B-cell-depleted T cells, or PBMCs.

In germline, CDR1 is LNHDA, CDR2 SQIVND (reference sequence). The ends were cut back, 6 bases at V and 3 bases at J, with 15 bases in the middle. This CDR3 is built from 15 residues. Sequenced by immunoSEQ multiplex PCR; TCRdb stores in-frame clones only, minus some. The table lists a few hundred thousand clones, about 90% of them singletons, with about 2.2% in the top ten. Sequencing was performed on peripheral blood. This sequence originates from a woman between 45 and 65 years old with acute or convalescent COVID-19. This sequence joins TRBV19 and TRBJ2-1; D remains unclear. The CDR3: CASSIRSSDYNEQFF. The CDR3 DNA reads TGTGCCAGTAGCATCCGGAGTTCAGACTACAATGAGCAGTTCTTC.